The rows below give T cell receptor beta chains drawn from one sample of a study of shared clonotypes between healthy human individuals. Libraries were prepared by immunoSEQ multiplex PCR; TCRdb keeps only in-frame clonotypes and omits some of them. The sample lists over a million clones; around three quarters were seen once. Input material: memory CD4+ T cells from PBMCs. The receptor source for this set is a man aged 18 to 29 in good health. Some clones in this sample may be carry-over from other donors' samples. Both conserved end residues are trimmed from each CDR3. The order of the fields is J gene, clone size, V gene, CDR3 protein. Only part of the rows carry a size: once, few, many, or a class if the clone is expanded.

>TRBJ1-3|NA|TRBV30
AWQGFGGNTIY
>TRBJ1-2|once|TRBV7-8
ASSGQGPTIGYT
>TRBJ2-1|few|TRBV6-5
ASSSRAGGEQF
>TRBJ1-1|NA|TRBV10-3
ATKETGAPGEAF
>TRBJ1-2|few|TRBV6-5
ASSLRQGSGYT
>TRBJ2-1|NA|TRBV6-5
ASSYSPPSGMGEQF
>TRBJ1-1|once|TRBV28
ATRTKREAF
>TRBJ2-3|few|TRBV2
ASSELPEEASNTQY
>TRBJ2-6|NA|TRBV19
ASKGSGANVLT
>TRBJ2-5|NA|TRBV25-1
ASRETGGGETQY
>TRBJ1-5|few|TRBV18
ASSRGGLEPQH
>TRBJ2-7|NA|TRBV28
ASSPLIVLSGTYEQY
>TRBJ2-7|NA|TRBV19
ASSLDPTGEQY
>TRBJ1-1|NA|TRBV30
AWSVPNMNTEAF
>TRBJ2-6|NA|TRBV5-1
ASSDTGTVTSGANVLT
>TRBJ1-1|NA|TRBV28
ASSLPTGANTEAF
>TRBJ2-7|NA|TRBV10-3
AISVGTTYEQY
>TRBJ2-3|NA|TRBV5-4
ASSLAKWGPSSTDTQY
>TRBJ1-3|NA|TRBV30
AWSNRGNTIY
>TRBJ2-7|NA|TRBV6-1
ASMVGGNSYEQY
>TRBJ1-1|once|TRBV28
ASSDRKLLNTEAF
>TRBJ1-2|NA|TRBV7-2
ASSLGQGLGNYGYT
>TRBJ2-4|NA|TRBV5-5
ASSLGLAGDVKNIQY
>TRBJ1-3|NA|TRBV7-2
ASSLRTGFGNTIY